The clone carrying this T cell receptor (beta chain) was observed a few times. This specimen belongs to a study of blood T cell repertoires in COVID-19. Overall study context: The samples span acute and convalescent COVID-19 from the United States, Italy and Spain. From T cells, B-cell-depleted T cells, or PBMCs came the material, which was cDNA or gDNA.

The germline CDR1 and CDR2 sequences are MNHEY and SVGAGI. V lost 6 bases and J lost 3; bases outside the gene matches: 9. This CDR3 is built from 15 residues. In the authors' methods: How many nucleated cells were present was estimated from reference gene primer amplification. Profiled with immunoSEQ multiplex PCR; TCRdb holds only in-frame clones, not every one. V and J calls plus clone size are reproduced from that table; the DNA served to infer D and trimming. The sample carries about 73,000 clones, about four fifths recorded once. V is TRBV6-5 and J is TRBJ2-7; 9 bases fit TRBD1. The sequence derives from a human donor in a cohort sampled during active COVID-19. Sample: peripheral blood. The CDR3 nucleotides read TGTGCCAGCAGCCCGGGACAGGGAGGGGGCTACGAGCAGTACTTC. Residues: CASSPGQGGGYEQYF.